This TCR beta chain comes out of a study of blood T cell repertoires in COVID-19. Study-level information: The analysed material was cDNA or gDNA that came from T cells, B-cell-depleted T cells, or PBMCs.

The table came from immunoSEQ multiplex PCR; TCRdb's copy has only in-frame clones and leaves some out. Of 70,000 to 95,000 clones listed, 84% are singletons. This clone occurred a few times. Trimming took off 0 bases at V and 3 bases at J, with 11 bases between the two ends. Germline assignment: CDR1 LGHNA and CDR2 YSLEER. The CDR3 contains 15 residues. This chain connects TRBV4-3 to TRBJ1-2; D possibly corresponds to TRBD1 (5 bases). Sequencing was carried out using peripheral blood. This TCR derives from a woman aged 45 to 65 with acute or convalescent COVID-19. CDR3 sequence (DNA): TGCGCCAGCAGCCAAGATATTCGGGGGGACTATGGCTACACCTTC. Translation gives CASSQDIRGDYGYTF.